This T cell receptor (beta chain) derives from a study of blood T cell repertoires in COVID-19. Turning to the study itself: Acute-phase and convalescent COVID-19 samples originated in the United States, Italy and Spain.

The CDR3 loop spans 17 amino acids. The ends lost 4 bases at V and 5 bases at J; junction bases unmatched: 16. Germline assignment: CDR1 SGHNT and CDR2 YENEEA. Per the original data handling: Estimated nucleated cell counts came from reference gene primer amplification. The assay was immunoSEQ multiplex PCR, and TCRdb's table has in-frame clones only and misses some. For V, J and clone size, that table is used; D and trimming come from the DNA. The table shows 110,000 to 150,000 clones, with 85% occurring only once. V usage is TRBV11-3 and J usage is TRBJ2-5, with 7 bases that match TRBD1. Sequencing input: peripheral blood. This sequence originates from a man in his fifties with acute or convalescent COVID-19. The DNA for the CDR3 is TGTGCCAGCAGCTCATTAATTCGGACAGGCATGGGGGAGACCCAGTACTTC. This gives the protein CASSSLIRTGMGETQYF. The whole variable domain, filled in from reference TRBV11-3 and TRBJ2-5, reads EAGVVQSPRYKIIEKKQPVAFWCNPISGHNTLYWYLQNLGQGPELLIRYENEEAVDDSQLPKDRFSAERLKGVDSTLKIQPAELGDSAVYLCASSSLIRTGMGETQYFGPGTRLLVL.